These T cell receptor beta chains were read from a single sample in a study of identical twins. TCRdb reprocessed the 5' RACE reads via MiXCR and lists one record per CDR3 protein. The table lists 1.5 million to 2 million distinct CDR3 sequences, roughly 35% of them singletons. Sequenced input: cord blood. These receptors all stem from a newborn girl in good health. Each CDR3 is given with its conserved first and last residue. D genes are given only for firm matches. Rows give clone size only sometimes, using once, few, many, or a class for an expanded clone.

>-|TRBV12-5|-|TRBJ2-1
CASGLSGAKETQFF
TGTGCTAGTGGTTTGTCCGGGGCCAAAGAGACCCAGTTCTTC
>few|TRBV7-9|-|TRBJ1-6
CASSLLGLRIGPLHF
TGTGCCAGCAGCTTATTGGGACTGCGAATAGGACCCCTCCACTTT
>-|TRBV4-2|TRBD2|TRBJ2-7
CASSLRAGGSGESYEQYF
TGTGCCAGCAGCCTGCGGGCGGGGGGATCGGGAGAAAGCTACGAGCAGTACTTC
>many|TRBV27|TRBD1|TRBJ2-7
CASTIRGDSSYEQYF
TGTGCCAGCACCATTAGAGGGGACAGCTCCTACGAGCAGTACTTC
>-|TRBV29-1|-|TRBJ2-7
CSVWASEGSYNEQYF
TGCAGCGTTTGGGCTAGCGAGGGTTCCTACAATGAGCAGTACTTC
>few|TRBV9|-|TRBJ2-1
CASSVSVRNEQFF
TGTGCCAGCAGCGTATCAGTTAGGAATGAGCAGTTCTTC
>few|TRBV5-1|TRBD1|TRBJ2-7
CASSFRDRGRLGYNEQYF
TGCGCCAGCAGCTTCCGGGACAGGGGACGGTTAGGCTACAATGAGCAGTACTTC
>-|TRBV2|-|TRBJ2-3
CASRWDTGTDTQYF
TGTGCCTCGAGGTGGGACACAGGCACAGATACGCAGTATTTT
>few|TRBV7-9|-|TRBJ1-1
CASSLWTAGSITEAFF
TGTGCCAGCAGCTTATGGACAGCCGGATCAATCACTGAAGCTTTCTTT
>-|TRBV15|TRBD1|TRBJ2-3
CATSRDSAGGDTQYF
TGTGCCACCAGCAGAGATTCGGCAGGGGGAGATACGCAGTATTTT
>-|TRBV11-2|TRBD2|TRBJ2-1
CASSLEASGGNEQFF
TGTGCCAGCAGCTTAGAGGCTAGCGGGGGTAATGAGCAGTTCTTC
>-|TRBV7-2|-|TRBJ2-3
CASRALRRRTDTQYF
TGTGCCAGCAGAGCGCTAAGGAGGCGGACAGATACGCAGTATTTT
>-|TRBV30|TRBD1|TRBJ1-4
CAWRRGREKLFF
TGTGCCTGGCGGAGGGGGCGCGAAAAACTGTTTTTT
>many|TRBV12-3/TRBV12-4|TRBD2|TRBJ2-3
CASSLRGGTTDTQYF
TGTGCCAGCAGTTTGCGGGGGGGCACGACAGATACGCAGTATTTT
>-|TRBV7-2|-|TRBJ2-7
CASSSRQDSYEQYF
TGTGCCAGCAGCTCACGACAGGACTCCTACGAGCAGTACTTC
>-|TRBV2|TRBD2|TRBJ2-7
CASNSGRNLYEQYF
TGTGCCAGCAATAGCGGGAGGAACCTCTACGAGCAGTACTTC
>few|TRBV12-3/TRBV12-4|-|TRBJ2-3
CASSSRPAPASTDTQYF
TGTGCCAGCAGTTCCCGCCCAGCCCCGGCTAGCACAGATACGCAGTATTTT
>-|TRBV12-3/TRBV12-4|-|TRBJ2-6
CASSGPHSGANVLTF
TGTGCCAGCAGCGGACCGCACTCTGGGGCCAACGTCCTGACTTTC
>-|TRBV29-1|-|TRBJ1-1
CSVAYWTVENTEAFF
TGCAGCGTTGCCTATTGGACAGTCGAAAACACTGAAGCTTTCTTT
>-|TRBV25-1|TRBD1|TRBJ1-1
CASSFDRGQAFF
TGTGCCAGCAGTTTCGACAGGGGGCAAGCTTTCTTT
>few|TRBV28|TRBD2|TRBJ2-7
CASSSPPYALAGSYEQYF
TGTGCCAGCAGTTCTCCCCCCTACGCGCTAGCGGGTTCCTACGAGCAGTACTTC
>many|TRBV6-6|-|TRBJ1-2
CASSALTVNYGYTF
TGTGCCAGCAGTGCCCTGACAGTTAACTATGGCTACACCTTC
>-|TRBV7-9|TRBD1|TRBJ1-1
CASSQGTGMNTEASF
TGTGCCAGCAGCCAAGGGACAGGTATGAACACTGAAGCTTCCTTT
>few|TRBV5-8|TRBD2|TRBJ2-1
CASSLEREDRDEQFF
TGTGCCAGCAGCTTGGAGCGGGAGGATAGGGATGAGCAGTTCTTC
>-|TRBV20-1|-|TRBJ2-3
CSATSGGPTDTQYF
TGCAGTGCAACGTCCGGGGGCCCCACAGATACGCAGTATTTT
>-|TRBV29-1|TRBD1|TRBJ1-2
CSVGQGPRVYGYTF
TGCAGCGTTGGACAGGGGCCGAGGGTATATGGCTACACCTTC
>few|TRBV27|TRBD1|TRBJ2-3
CASSARLGQGTDTQYF
TGTGCCAGCAGTGCGCGCCTCGGACAGGGCACAGATACGCAGTATTTT
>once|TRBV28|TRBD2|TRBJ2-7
CASSRPGLAGSYEQYF
TGTGCCAGCAGTAGACCGGGACTAGCGGGTTCCTACGAGCAGTACTTC
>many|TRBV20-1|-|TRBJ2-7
CSAPFDTYEQYF
TGCAGTGCTCCATTCGACACCTACGAGCAGTACTTC
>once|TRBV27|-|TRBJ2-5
CASSLWARGEQYF
TGTGCCAGCAGTTTATGGGCTAGGGGAGAGCAGTACTTC
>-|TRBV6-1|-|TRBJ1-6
CASKRDGFSYNSPLHF
TGTGCCAGCAAACGGGATGGCTTCTCCTATAATTCACCCCTCCACTTT
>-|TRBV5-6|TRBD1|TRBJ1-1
CASSLIRIPWDSMNTEAFF
TGTGCCAGCAGCTTGATCCGTATCCCGTGGGACAGCATGAACACTGAAGCTTTCTTT
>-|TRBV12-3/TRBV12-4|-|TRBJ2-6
CASSLAGGADVLTF
TGTGCCAGCAGTTTAGCAGGTGGGGCCGACGTCCTGACTTTC
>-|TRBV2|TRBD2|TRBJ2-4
CASRASGRAKNIQYF
TGTGCCAGCAGGGCTAGCGGGAGGGCCAAAAACATTCAGTACTTC
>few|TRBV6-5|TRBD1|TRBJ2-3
CASSYAGGGNTQYF
TGTGCCAGCAGTTATGCAGGGGGCGGGAATACGCAGTATTTT
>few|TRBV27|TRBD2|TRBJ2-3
CASSPGTAGATDTQYF
TGTGCCAGCAGTCCCGGCACGGCGGGAGCGACAGATACGCAGTATTTT
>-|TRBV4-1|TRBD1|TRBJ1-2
CASSQLRQGDGYTF
TGCGCCAGCAGCCAACTGCGACAGGGGGATGGCTACACCTTC
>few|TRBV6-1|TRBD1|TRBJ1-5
CASSERTGGFGQPQHF
TGTGCCAGCAGTGAACGGACAGGGGGATTTGGTCAGCCCCAGCATTTT
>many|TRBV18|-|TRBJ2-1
CASSAGTHSYNEQFF
TGTGCCAGCAGTGCCGGGACACACTCCTACAATGAGCAGTTCTTC
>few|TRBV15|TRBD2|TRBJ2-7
CATSRDRLAGNEQYF
TGTGCCACCAGCAGAGATAGGCTAGCGGGCAATGAGCAGTACTTC
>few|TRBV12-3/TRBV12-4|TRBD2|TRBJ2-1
CASSSREKVIEQFF
TGTGCCAGCAGTTCGCGGGAGAAAGTTATTGAGCAGTTCTTC
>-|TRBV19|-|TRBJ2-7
CASGLHPDTDNEQYF
TGTGCCAGTGGTCTTCACCCCGACACCGACAATGAGCAGTACTTC
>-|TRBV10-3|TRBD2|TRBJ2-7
CAISESGGGNEQYF
TGTGCCATCAGTGAAAGCGGGGGAGGCAATGAGCAGTACTTC
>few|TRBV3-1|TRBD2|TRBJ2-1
CASSQGVAGNNEQFF
TGTGCCAGCAGCCAAGGAGTAGCGGGAAACAATGAGCAGTTCTTC
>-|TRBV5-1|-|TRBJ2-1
CASSPGWNEQFF
TGCGCCAGCAGCCCAGGGTGGAATGAGCAGTTCTTC
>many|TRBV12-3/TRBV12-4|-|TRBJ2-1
CASSLGRVAGQFF
TGTGCCAGCAGTTTAGGTAGGGTTGCCGGGCAGTTCTTC
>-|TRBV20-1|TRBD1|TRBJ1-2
CSAVPGQGGYTF
TGCAGTGCAGTTCCGGGACAGGGAGGCTACACCTTC
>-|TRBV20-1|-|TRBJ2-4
CSASSPSDKNIQYF
TGCAGTGCTAGTTCCCCCTCAGACAAAAACATTCAGTACTTC
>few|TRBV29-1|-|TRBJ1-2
CSVVGTNNYGYTF
TGCAGCGTTGTTGGGACAAACAACTATGGCTACACCTTC
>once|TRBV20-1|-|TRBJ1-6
CSAGRERLKNSPLHF
TGCAGTGCTGGCAGGGAGAGGCTTAAAAATTCACCCCTCCACTTT
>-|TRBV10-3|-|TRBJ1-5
CAISDSQDLNQPQHF
TGTGCCATCAGTGACTCACAGGATTTGAATCAGCCCCAGCATTTT
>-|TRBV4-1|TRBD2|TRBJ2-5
CASSPREGRETQYF
TGCGCCAGCAGCCCCAGGGAGGGTCGGGAGACCCAGTACTTC
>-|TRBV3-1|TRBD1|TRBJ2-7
CASSQASGTALYEQYF
TGTGCCAGCAGCCAAGCCTCCGGGACAGCGCTCTACGAGCAGTACTTC
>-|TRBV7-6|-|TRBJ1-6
CASSPGSTPLHF
TGTGCCAGCAGCCCCGGGTCCACACCCCTCCACTTT